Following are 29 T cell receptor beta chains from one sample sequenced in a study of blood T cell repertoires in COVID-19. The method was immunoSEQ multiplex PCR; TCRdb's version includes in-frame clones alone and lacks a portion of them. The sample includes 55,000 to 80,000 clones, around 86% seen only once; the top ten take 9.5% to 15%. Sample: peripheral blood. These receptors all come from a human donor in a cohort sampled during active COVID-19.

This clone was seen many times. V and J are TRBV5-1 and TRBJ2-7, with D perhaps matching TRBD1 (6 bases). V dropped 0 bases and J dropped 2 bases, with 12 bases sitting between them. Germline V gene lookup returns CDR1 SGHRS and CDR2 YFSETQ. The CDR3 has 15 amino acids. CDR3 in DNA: TGCGCCAGCAGCTTGGAGGGACACGACCCCTACGAGCAGTACTTC. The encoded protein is CASSLEGHDPYEQYF.

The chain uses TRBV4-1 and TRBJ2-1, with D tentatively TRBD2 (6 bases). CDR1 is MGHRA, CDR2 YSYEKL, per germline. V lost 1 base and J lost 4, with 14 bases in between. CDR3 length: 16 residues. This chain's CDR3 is CASSQVGGATYNEQFF. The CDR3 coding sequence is TGCGCCAGCAGCCAAGTGGGCGGGGCTACATACAATGAGCAGTTCTTC.

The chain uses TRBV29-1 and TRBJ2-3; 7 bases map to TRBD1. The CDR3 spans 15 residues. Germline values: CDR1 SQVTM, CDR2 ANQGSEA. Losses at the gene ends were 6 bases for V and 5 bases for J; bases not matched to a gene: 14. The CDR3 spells CSVQTGAGRRDTQYF. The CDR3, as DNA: TGCAGCGTCCAAACAGGGGCAGGCCGGCGAGATACGCAGTATTTT.

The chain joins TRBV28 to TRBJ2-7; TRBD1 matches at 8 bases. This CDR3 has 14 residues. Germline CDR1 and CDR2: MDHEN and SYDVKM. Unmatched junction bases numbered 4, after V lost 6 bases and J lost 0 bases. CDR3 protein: CASRQGGSSYEQYF. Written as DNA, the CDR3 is TGTGCCAGCAGACAGGGGGGTAGCTCCTACGAGCAGTACTTC.

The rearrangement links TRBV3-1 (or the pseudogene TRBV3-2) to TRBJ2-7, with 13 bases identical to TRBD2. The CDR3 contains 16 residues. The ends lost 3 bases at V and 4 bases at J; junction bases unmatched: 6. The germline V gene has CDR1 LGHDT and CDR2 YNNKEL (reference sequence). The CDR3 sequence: CASSHRTSGGAYEQYF. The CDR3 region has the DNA TGTGCCAGCAGCCATCGGACTAGCGGGGGAGCTTACGAGCAGTACTTC.

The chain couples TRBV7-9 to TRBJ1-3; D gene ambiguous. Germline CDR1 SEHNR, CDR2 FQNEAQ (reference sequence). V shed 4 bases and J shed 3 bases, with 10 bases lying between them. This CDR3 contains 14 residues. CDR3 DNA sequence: TGTGCCAGCAGCTGGCTTGGTTTTGGAAACACCATATATTTT. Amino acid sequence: CASSWLGFGNTIYF.

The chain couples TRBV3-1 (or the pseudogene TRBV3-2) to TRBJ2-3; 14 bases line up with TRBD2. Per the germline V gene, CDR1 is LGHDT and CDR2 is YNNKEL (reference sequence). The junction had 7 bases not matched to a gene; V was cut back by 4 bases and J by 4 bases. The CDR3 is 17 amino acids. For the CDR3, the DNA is TGTGCCAGCAGCCGACTAGCGGGGGGGCAATCCTCAGATACGCAGTATTTT. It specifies CASSRLAGGQSSDTQYF.

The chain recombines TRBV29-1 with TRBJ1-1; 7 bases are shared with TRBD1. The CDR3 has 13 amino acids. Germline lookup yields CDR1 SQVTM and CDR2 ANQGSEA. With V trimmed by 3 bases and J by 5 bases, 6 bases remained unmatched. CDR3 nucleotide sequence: TGCAGCGTTGAGGAGGGGGCGAGAACTGAAGCTTTCTTT. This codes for CSVEEGARTEAFF.

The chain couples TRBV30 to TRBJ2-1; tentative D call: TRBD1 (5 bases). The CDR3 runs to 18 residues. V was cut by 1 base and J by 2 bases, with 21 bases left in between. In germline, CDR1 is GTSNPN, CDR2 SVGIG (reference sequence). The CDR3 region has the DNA TGTGCCTGGAGTGGGGGCCTACACAACTTCCAAACCTACAATGAGCAGTTCTTC. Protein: CAWSGGLHNFQTYNEQFF.

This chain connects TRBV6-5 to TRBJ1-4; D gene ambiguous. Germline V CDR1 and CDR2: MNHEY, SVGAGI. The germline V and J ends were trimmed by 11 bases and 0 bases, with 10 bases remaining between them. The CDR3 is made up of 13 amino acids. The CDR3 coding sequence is TGTGCCTCCCAGGAAGCAACTAATGAAAAACTGTTTTTT. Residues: CASQEATNEKLFF.

The CDR3 reads CASSPLKGDYEQYF. The CDR3 DNA reads TGTGCCAGCAGCCCCCTTAAAGGGGACTACGAGCAGTACTTC. The chain recombines TRBV6-5 with TRBJ2-7; a possible D gene is TRBD1 (5 bases). The CDR3 loop spans 14 amino acids. Trimming took off 6 bases at V and 3 bases at J, with 15 bases between the two ends. The germline gives CDR1 MNHEY, CDR2 SVGAGI.

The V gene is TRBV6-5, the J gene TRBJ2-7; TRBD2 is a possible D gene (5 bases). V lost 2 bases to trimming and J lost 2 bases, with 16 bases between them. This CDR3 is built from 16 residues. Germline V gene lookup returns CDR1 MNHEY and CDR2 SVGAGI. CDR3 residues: CASSYNGVGTPYEQYF. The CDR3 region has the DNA TGTGCCAGCAGTTACAACGGGGTAGGAACCCCCTACGAGCAGTACTTC.

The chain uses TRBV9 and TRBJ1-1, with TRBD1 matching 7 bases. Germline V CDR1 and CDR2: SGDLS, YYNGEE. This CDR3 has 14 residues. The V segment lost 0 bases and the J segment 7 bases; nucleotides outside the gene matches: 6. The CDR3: CASSVGGTDIEAFF. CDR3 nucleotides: TGTGCCAGCAGCGTAGGGGGGACAGACATTGAAGCTTTCTTT.

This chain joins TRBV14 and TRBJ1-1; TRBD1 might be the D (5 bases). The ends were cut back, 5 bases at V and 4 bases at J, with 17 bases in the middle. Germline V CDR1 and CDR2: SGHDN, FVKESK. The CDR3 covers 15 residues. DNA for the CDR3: TGTGCCAGCAGCTATTTACAGGAGGGCGGCACTGAAGCTTTCTTT. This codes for CASSYLQEGGTEAFF.

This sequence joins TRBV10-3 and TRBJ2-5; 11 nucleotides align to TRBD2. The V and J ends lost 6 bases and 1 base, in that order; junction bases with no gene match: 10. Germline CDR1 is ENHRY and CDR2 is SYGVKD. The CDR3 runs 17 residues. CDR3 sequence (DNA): TGTGCCATCAGCTCTACTAGCGGGGGTCAAAGCCAAGAGACCCAGTACTTC. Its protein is CAISSTSGGQSQETQYF.

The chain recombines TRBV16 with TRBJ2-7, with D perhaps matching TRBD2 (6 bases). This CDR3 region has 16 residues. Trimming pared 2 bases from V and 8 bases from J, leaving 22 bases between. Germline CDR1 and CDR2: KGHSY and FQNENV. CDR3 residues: CASSQTPLGLNSKQYF. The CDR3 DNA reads TGTGCCAGCAGCCAAACTCCCCTTGGACTAAATTCCAAGCAGTACTTC.

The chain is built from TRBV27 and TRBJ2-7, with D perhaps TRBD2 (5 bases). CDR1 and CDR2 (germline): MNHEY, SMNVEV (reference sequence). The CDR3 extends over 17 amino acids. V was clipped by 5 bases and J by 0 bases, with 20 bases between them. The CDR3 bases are TGTGCCAGCAGTCTCCTATCGCAGGTTGGGAGCTCCTACGAGCAGTACTTC. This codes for CASSLLSQVGSSYEQYF.

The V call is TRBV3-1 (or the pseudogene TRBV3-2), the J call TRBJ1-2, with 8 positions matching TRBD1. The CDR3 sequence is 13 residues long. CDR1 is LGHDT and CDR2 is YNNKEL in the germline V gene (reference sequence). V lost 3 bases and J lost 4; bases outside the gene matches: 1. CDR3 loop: CASSHDRGYGYTF. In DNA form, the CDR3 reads TGTGCCAGCAGCCACGACAGGGGCTATGGCTACACCTTC.

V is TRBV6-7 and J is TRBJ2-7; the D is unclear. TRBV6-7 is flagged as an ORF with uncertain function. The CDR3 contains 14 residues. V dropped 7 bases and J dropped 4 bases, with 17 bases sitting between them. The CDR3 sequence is CASNLAPAIYEQYF. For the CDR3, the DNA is TGTGCCAGCAACTTAGCCCCCGCGATATACGAGCAGTACTTC.

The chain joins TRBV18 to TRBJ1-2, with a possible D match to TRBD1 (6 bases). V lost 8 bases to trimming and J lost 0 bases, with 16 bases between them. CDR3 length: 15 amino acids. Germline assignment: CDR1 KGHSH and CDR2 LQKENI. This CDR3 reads CASTPTGSANYGYTF. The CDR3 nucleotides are TGTGCCAGCACGCCGACAGGTTCAGCTAACTATGGCTACACCTTC.

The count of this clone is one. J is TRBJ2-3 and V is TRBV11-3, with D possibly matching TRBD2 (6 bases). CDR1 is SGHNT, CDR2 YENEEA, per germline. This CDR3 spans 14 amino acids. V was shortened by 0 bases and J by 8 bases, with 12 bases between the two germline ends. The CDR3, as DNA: TGTGCCAGCAGCTTAGAAACGGGGGATGGTACGCAGTATTTT. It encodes CASSLETGDGTQYF.

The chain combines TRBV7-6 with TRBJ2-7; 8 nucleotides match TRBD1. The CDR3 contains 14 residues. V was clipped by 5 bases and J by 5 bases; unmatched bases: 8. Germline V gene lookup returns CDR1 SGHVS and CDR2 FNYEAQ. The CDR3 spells CASSQGQGPHEQYF. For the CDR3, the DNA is TGTGCCAGCAGCCAAGGACAGGGCCCGCACGAGCAGTACTTC.

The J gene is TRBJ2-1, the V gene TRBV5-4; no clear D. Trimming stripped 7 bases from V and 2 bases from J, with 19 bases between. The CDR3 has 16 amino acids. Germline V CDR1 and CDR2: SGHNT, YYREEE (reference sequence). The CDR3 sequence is CASAETNTRAYNEQFF. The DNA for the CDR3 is TGTGCCAGCGCCGAAACCAATACCCGGGCCTACAATGAGCAGTTCTTC.

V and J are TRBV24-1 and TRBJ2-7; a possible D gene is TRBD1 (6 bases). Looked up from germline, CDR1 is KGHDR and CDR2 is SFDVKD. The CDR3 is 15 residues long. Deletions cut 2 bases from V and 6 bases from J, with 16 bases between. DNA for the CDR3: TGTGCCACCAGTGATTCCACAGGGAGTGGGGTCGAGCAGTACTTC. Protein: CATSDSTGSGVEQYF.

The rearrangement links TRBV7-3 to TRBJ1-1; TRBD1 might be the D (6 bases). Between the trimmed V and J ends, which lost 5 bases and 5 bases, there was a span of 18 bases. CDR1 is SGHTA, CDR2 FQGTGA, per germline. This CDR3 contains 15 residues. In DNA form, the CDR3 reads TGTGCCAGCAGCGCCTACCAGGGGTTTTGGACTGAAGCTTTCTTT. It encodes CASSAYQGFWTEAFF. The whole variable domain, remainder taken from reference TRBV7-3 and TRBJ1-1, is GAGVSQTPSNKVTEKGKYVELRCDPISGHTALYWYRQSLGQGPEFLIYFQGTGAADDSGLPNDRFFAVRPEGSVSTLKIQRTERGDSAVYLCASSAYQGFWTEAFFGQGTRLTVV.

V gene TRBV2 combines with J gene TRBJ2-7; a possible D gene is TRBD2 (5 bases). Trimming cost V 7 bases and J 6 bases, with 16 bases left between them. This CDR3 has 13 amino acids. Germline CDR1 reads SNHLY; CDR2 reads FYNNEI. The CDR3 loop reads CASTGGWALEQYF. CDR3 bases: TGTGCCAGCACCGGAGGATGGGCTCTCGAGCAGTACTTC.

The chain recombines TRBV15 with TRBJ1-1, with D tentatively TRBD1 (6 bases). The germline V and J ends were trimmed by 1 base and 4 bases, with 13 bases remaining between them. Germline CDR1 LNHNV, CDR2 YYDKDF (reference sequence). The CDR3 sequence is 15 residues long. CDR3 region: CATSRAGAASTEAFF. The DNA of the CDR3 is TGTGCCACCAGCAGAGCAGGGGCAGCGTCCACTGAAGCTTTCTTT.

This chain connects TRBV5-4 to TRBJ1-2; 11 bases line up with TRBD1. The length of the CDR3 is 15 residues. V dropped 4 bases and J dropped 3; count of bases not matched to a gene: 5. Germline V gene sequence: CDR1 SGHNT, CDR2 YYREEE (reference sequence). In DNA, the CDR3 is TGTGCCAGCAGCCCCGGGACAGGGGGTGACTATGGCTACACCTTC. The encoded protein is CASSPGTGGDYGYTF. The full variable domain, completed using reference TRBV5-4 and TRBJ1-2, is ETGVTQSPTHLIKTRGQQVTLRCSSQSGHNTVSWYQQALGQGPQFIFQYYREEENGRGNFPPRFSGLQFPNYSSELNVNALELDDSALYLCASSPGTGGDYGYTFGSGTRLTVV.

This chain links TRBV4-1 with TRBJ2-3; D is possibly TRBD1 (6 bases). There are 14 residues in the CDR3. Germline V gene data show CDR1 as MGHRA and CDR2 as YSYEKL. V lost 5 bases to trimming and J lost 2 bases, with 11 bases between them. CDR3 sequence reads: CASSKSGATDTQYF. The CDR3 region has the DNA TGCGCCAGCAGCAAATCAGGGGCCACAGATACGCAGTATTTT.